The 2 T cell receptor beta chains reported below all come from one sample, sequenced in a study of shared clonotypes between healthy human individuals. The method was immunoSEQ multiplex PCR; TCRdb's version includes in-frame clones alone and lacks a portion of them. This sample yields 2 million to 2.5 million clones, of which more than 85% are seen a single time; 0.39% belongs to the top ten. The sample consisted of naive CD4+ T cells from PBMCs. The subset here: CD45RA+ positively selected. These receptor sequences come from a man in his late teens or twenties in good health. Some clones in this sample may be carry-over from other donors' samples.

This chain links TRBV5-1 with TRBJ2-2; a possible D gene is TRBD1 (6 bases). This CDR3 has 16 residues. V gave up 3 bases and J gave up 6 bases, with 18 bases separating them. Germline CDR1 is SGHRS and CDR2 is YFSETQ. CDR3 loop: CASSSSGSKGAGELFF. Here the CDR3 DNA reads TGCGCCAGCAGCTCCTCAGGTAGCAAGGGGGCCGGGGAGCTGTTTTTT.

The chain joins TRBV5-5 to TRBJ2-7; the match to TRBD2 covers 12 bases. V dropped 4 bases and J dropped 5; count of bases not matched to a gene: 7. The CDR3 spans 15 residues. Germline lookup yields CDR1 SGHKS and CDR2 YYEKEE (reference sequence). CDR3 residues: CASSPGTSGSHEQYF. The CDR3 DNA is TGTGCCAGCAGCCCCGGGACTAGCGGGTCCCACGAGCAGTACTTC.